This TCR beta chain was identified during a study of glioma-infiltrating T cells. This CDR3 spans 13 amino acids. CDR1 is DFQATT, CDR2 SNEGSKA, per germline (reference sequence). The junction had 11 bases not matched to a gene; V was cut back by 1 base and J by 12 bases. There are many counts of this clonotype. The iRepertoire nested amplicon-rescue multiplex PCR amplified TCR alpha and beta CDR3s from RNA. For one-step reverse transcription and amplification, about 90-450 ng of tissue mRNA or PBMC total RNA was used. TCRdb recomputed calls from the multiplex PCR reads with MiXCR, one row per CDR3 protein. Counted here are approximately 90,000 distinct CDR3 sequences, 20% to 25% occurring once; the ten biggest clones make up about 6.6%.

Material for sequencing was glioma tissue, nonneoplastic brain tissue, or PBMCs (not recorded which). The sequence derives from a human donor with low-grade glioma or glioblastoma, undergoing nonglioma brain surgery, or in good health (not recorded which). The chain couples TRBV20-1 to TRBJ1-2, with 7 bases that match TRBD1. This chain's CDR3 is CSARVGQASPHTF. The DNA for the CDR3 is TGCAGTGCTAGAGTAGGACAGGCATCCCCCCACACCTTC.